The clone carrying this T cell receptor beta chain was found once. Two negative PCRs, clearance, or symptom resolution characterized the recovered Cohort 3 donors. This CDR3 spans 16 amino acids. Germline V gene sequence: CDR1 LNHDA, CDR2 SQIVND (reference sequence). V lost 5 bases and J 2 bases, leaving 17 bases between the germline ends. These data come from a study of blood T cell repertoires in COVID-19. The wider study: T cells, B-cell-depleted T cells, or PBMCs supplied cDNA or gDNA.

The repertoire was sequenced with immunoSEQ multiplex PCR; TCRdb's copy has only in-frame clones and lacks some. This repertoire shows 300,000 to 450,000 clones, roughly nine tenths found once; its top ten account for roughly 1%. J is TRBJ2-3 and V is TRBV19, with D perhaps TRBD1 (6 bases). This TCR derives from a man aged 18 to 30 who had recovered from COVID-19. The sample consisted of PBMCs or T cells enriched from blood (not recorded which). This CDR3 is CASSPNTGIPTDTQYF. CDR3 DNA: TGTGCCAGTAGTCCCAATACAGGGATCCCCACAGATACGCAGTATTTT.